Each of the 3 T cell receptor beta chains below was sequenced from the same sample in a study of cytomegalovirus exposure and HLA in healthy donors. PCR was performed using 60 Vbeta and 13 Jbeta primers. The assay was immunoSEQ multiplex PCR, and TCRdb's table has in-frame clones only and misses some. The table lists about 250,000 clones, around 66% of them singletons. Sequencing used PBMCs. The origin of the receptors is a female donor in good health and CMV-seronegative.

This clone was found a few times. CDR3 DNA sequence: TGTGCCAGCAGCTTAGGCGGGAGGAAAGATACGCAGTATTTT. Its protein is CASSLGGRKDTQYF. The rearrangement links TRBV11-2 to TRBJ2-3, with 8 bases lining up with TRBD2. The V gene's germline CDR1 is SGHAT and CDR2 FQNNGV. The CDR3 covers 14 residues. V shed 1 base and J 5 bases; nucleotides not matched to a gene: 2.

This clone has just a few counts. The rearrangement uses TRBV5-1 and TRBJ2-1, with 7 bases that match TRBD2. V trimming: 5 bases; J trimming: 8 bases; junction bases outside the gene matches: 10. Germline-derived CDR1 and CDR2 are SGHRS and YFSETQ. The CDR3 sequence is 14 residues long. The CDR3 loop reads CASSEGGQAHEQFF. The DNA of the CDR3 is TGCGCCAGCAGTGAGGGAGGGCAGGCCCATGAGCAGTTCTTC.

This clone has a handful of counts. V and J are TRBV6-1 and TRBJ2-7, with D maybe TRBD2 (6 bases). Trimming cost V 4 bases and J 6 bases, with 19 bases left between them. Germline-derived CDR1 and CDR2 are MNHNS and SASEGT. This CDR3 comprises 15 residues. The CDR3 reads CASSGPLAGSGEQYF. CDR3 in DNA: TGTGCCAGCAGTGGACCTCTGGCGGGGTCGGGCGAGCAGTACTTC.